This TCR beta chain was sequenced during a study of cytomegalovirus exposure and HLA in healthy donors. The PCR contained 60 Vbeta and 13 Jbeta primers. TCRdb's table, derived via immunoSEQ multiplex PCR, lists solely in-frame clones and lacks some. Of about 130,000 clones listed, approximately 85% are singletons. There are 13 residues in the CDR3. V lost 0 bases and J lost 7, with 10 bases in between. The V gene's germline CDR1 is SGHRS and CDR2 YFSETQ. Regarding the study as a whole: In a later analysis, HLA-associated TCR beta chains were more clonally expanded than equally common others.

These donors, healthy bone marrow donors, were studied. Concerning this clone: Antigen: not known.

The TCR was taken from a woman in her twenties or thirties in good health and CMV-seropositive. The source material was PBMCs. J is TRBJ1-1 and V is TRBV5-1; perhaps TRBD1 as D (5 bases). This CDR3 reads CASSLEGNYEAFF. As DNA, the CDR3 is TGCGCCAGCAGCTTGGAGGGGAACTATGAAGCTTTCTTT.